This T cell receptor beta chain was identified in a study of OX40 agonist ivuxolimab in advanced cancers. Study at large: Patients received ivuxolimab, an agonistic anti-OX40 (CD134) antibody. Findings and caveats of the study: CD8+ T cells averaged more expanded clones than CD4+.

Notes on this clone: Its antigen remains unidentified.

The CDR3 spans 17 residues. Trimming cost V 2 bases and J 6 bases; bases outside gene matches: 12. Germline V gives CDR1 MDHEN, CDR2 SYDVKM. Profiled with immunoSEQ multiplex PCR; TCRdb holds only in-frame clones, not every one. The sample has 80,000 to 100,000 clones; 90% to 95% are singletons. The TCR comes from an adult with an advanced solid tumor such as melanoma, head and neck, liver or kidney cancer. This chain connects TRBV28 to TRBJ1-4, with 7 bases identical to TRBD1. This material consisted of CD4+ or CD8+ T cells sorted from blood, taken in a trial of the OX40 agonist ivuxolimab. CDR3 nucleotide sequence: TGTGCCAGCAGTTTAATGGGCCCCGGGACAGATGATGAAAAACTGTTTTTT. Translating it yields CASSLMGPGTDDEKLFF. Drawing the rest from reference TRBV28 and TRBJ1-4, the complete variable domain is DVKVTQSSRYLVKRTGEKVFLECVQDMDHENMFWYRQDPGLGLRLIYFSYDVKMKEKGDIPEGYSVSREKKERFSLILESASTNQTSMYLCASSLMGPGTDDEKLFFGSGTQLSVL.